This T cell receptor (beta chain) emerged from a study of Ad26.COV2.S vaccination and SARS-CoV-2 variants. The study's findings and limits: It was reported that spike-specific CD8+ and CD4+ T cell responses were substantially broad after vaccination.

Treatment noted: roughly 20 received Ad26.COV2.S at low or high dose, single or two shots; about 5 received placebo; per-sample allocation not given. The samples date from day 63 after the first vaccine or placebo injection. In the vaccine, an Ad26 vector expressed the SARS-CoV-2 spike of the Wuhan strain. This clone was observed a few times. Its antigen is not known. CDR1 and CDR2 (germline): LGHDT, YNNKEL (reference sequence). Trimming cost V 5 bases and J 4 bases; bases outside gene matches: 9. There are 18 residues in the CDR3. Sequenced by immunoSEQ multiplex PCR; TCRdb stores in-frame clones only, minus some. This sample carries hundreds of thousands of clones, roughly 90% of them seen once, and the ten largest clones take over 1.3%.

The receptor's source is a person between 18 and 59 years old who received the Ad26.COV2.S COVID-19 vaccine or a placebo. The sample consisted of peripheral blood, taken in a trial of Ad26.COV2.S vaccine versus placebo. This sequence joins TRBV3-1 (or the pseudogene TRBV3-2) and TRBJ2-2; TRBD2 agrees at 14 bases. The CDR3 spells CASSLTSGRAYGTGELFF. The CDR3 DNA reads as TGTGCCAGCAGCTTGACTAGCGGGAGGGCCTATGGCACCGGGGAGCTGTTTTTT.